This T cell receptor beta chain was sequenced in a study of T cell changes during pregnancy in multiple sclerosis. Repertoires were generated with immunoSEQ multiplex PCR, while TCRdb's copy carries only in-frame clones and drops some. The sample holds roughly 100,000 clones, roughly 92% seen once. This CDR3 is 15 amino acids long. J was trimmed by 7 bases and V by 4 bases; bases with no gene match: 5. From germline, CDR1 is SGDLS and CDR2 YYNGEE. The genes are TRBV9 and TRBJ2-2, with TRBD2 matching 12 bases. The material sequenced was peripheral blood, taken after pregnancy. The source of this sequence is a female donor with multiple sclerosis, enrolled in a pregnancy study. CDR3 DNA: TGTGCCAGCAGCCGGACTAGCGGGACGGGCGGGGAGCTGTTTTTT. Protein sequence: CASSRTSGTGGELFF. Combining the CDR3 with reference TRBV9 and TRBJ2-2 gives the whole variable domain DSGVTQTPKHLITATGQRVTLRCSPRSGDLSVYWYQQSLDQGLQFLIQYYNGEERAKGNILERFSAQQFPDLHSELNLSSLELGDSALYFCASSRTSGTGGELFFGEGSRLTVL.